This TCR beta chain was found in a study of identifying expanded T cells in peripheral blood. CDR1 and CDR2 (germline): SQVTM, ANQGSEA. Trimming left V 6 bases short and J 6 bases short, with 11 bases between. The CDR3 spans 11 residues. Regarding the study as a whole: Over around two and four weeks, about 15 and 18 clones changed, versus roughly 1.1 between replicates. Across healthy donors, higher total template counts meant significantly greater approximately two-week count variance.

During the collection period, no donor immune events like infections were recorded. A remark on this clone: Antigen unknown.

Using immunoSEQ multiplex PCR, the repertoire was profiled, and TCRdb retains in-frame clones only, with some absent. The sample includes more than 75,000 clones, approximately 86% of them seen just once. This chain connects TRBV29-1 to TRBJ1-2; D is perhaps TRBD1 (5 bases). The sequenced sample consisted of blood. The sequence derives from a person aged 18 to 75 in good health. CDR3 in amino acids: CSVDQGNGYTF. The CDR3, as DNA: TGCAGCGTGGATCAGGGTAATGGCTACACCTTC.